This T cell receptor (beta chain) was identified in a study of blood T cell repertoires in COVID-19. Libraries were prepared by immunoSEQ multiplex PCR; TCRdb keeps only in-frame clonotypes and omits some of them. The sample contains about 56,000 clones, about 91% of which appear only once. Enrollment of patients from Seattle took place during active infection, with longitudinal follow-up. This CDR3 has 15 residues. V was clipped by 1 base and J by 4 bases; unmatched bases: 6. Germline V CDR1 and CDR2: SGHRS, YFSETQ. The sample taken for sequencing was peripheral blood. The receptor was derived from a woman between 55 and 75 years old with COVID-19, enrolled during active disease. This sequence joins TRBV5-1 and TRBJ1-2, with TRBD1 matching 8 bases. CDR3 sequence (DNA): TGCGCCAGCAGCTTGTTGGACAGGGAGCCCTATGGCTACACCTTC. This encodes CASSLLDREPYGYTF.